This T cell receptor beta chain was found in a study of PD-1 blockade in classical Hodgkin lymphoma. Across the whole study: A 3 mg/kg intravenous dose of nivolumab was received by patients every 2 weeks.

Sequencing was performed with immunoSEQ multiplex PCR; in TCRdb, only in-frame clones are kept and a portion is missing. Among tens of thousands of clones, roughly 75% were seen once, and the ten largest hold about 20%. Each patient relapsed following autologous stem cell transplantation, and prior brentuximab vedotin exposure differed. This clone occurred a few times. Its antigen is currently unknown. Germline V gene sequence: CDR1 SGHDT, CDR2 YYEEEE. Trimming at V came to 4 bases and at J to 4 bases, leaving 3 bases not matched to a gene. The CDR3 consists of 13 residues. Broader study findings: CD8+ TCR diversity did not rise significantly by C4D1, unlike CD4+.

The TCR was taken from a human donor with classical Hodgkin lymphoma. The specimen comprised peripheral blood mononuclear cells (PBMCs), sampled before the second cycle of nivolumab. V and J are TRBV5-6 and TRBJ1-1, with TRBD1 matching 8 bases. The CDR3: CASSIGTGTEAFF. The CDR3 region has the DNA TGTGCCAGCAGCATAGGGACAGGCACTGAAGCTTTCTTT.